This T cell receptor beta chain was recovered during a study of technical replicates of blood from a few donors. The CDR3 totals 15 residues. Germline values: CDR1 SGHDT, CDR2 YYEEEE. V trimming: 1 base; J trimming: 3 bases; junction bases outside the gene matches: 3. The data were produced by immunoSEQ multiplex PCR, yet TCRdb's version contains in-frame clones alone and is incomplete. The sample shows 45,000 to 55,000 clones, about 95% of them seen only once. Sample: T cells isolated from PBMCs. The chain has TRBV5-6 and TRBJ1-5; 8 nucleotides line up with TRBD1. The source is a human donor in good health. CDR3 region: CASSLTGGYNQPQHF. The CDR3 nucleotides are TGTGCCAGCAGCTTGACAGGGGGTTACAATCAGCCCCAGCATTTT.